This passage covers 31 T cell receptor beta chains from one sample sequenced in a study of graft-versus-host responses after intestinal transplantation (dated by TCRdb to the early 2020s). The library was made by the immunoSEQ multiplex PCR assay. TCRdb's version of the immuneACCESS table is confined to in-frame rearrangements and falls short of the full clone set. An unresolved V gene accounts for under half of the shortfall where checked; the remainder is of unknown origin. A total of 35,000 to 50,000 clones appear in this sample, 90% to 95% of them only once. The top ten hold less than 0.25% of the sample. No antigen has been identified for these receptors. In the paper's terms, the time point label means: cells obtained before transplantation from donor or recipient. The sequencing here drew on unstimulated CD8+ T cells sorted from spleen or lymph node cells, taken before transplant. These TCRs come from a human donor who was the organ donor for an intestinal transplant.

This clone was found once. The chain uses TRBV9 and TRBJ2-3; 12 bases fit TRBD2. The germline gives CDR1 SGDLS, CDR2 YYNGEE. With V trimmed by 0 bases and J by 0 bases, 2 bases remained unmatched. The CDR3 length is 17 residues. The CDR3 loop reads CASSVVTSGGSTDTQYF. The CDR3, as DNA: TGTGCCAGCAGCGTAGTAACTAGCGGGGGGAGCACAGATACGCAGTATTTT.

The rearrangement joins TRBV4-3 to TRBJ2-6, with D hard to call. The V gene's germline CDR1 is LGHNA and CDR2 YSLEER. Trimming took 2 bases from V and 2 from J, leaving 10 bases between them. There are 16 residues in the CDR3. In nucleotides, the CDR3 is TGCGCCAGCAGCCAATGTTGCTCTGCTGGGGCCAACGTCCTGACTTTC. This encodes CASSQCCSAGANVLTF.

This chain links TRBV4-3 with TRBJ1-3; D is uncertain. Trimming left V 0 bases short and J 2 bases short, with 14 bases between. The CDR3 runs to 17 residues. CDR1 LGHNA and CDR2 YSLEER come from the germline V gene. Here the CDR3 reads CASSQDWRWVAGNTIYF. The CDR3 DNA follows: TGCGCCAGCAGCCAAGACTGGCGGTGGGTTGCTGGAAACACCATATATTTT.

This chain connects TRBV10-3 to TRBJ2-7; the D gene is possibly TRBD2 (5 bases). Germline CDR1 and CDR2: ENHRY and SYGVKD. Between the trimmed V and J ends, which lost 6 bases and 3 bases, there was a span of 15 bases. This CDR3 is built from 14 residues. The CDR3 nucleotides read TGTGCCATCAGCGGGGTGGACCCCGACTACGAGCAGTACTTC. This codes for CAISGVDPDYEQYF.

The chain couples TRBV30 to TRBJ1-1; 7 bases line up with TRBD1. The V segment lost 8 bases and the J segment 4 bases; nucleotides outside the gene matches: 10. In germline, CDR1 is GTSNPN, CDR2 SVGIG (reference sequence). This CDR3 region has 13 residues. The CDR3: CAIVGTGATEAFF. As DNA, the CDR3 is TGTGCCATAGTGGGCACAGGGGCCACTGAAGCTTTCTTT.

The chain joins TRBV6-6 to TRBJ1-2, with 8 bases fitting TRBD1. The CDR3 is 13 amino acids. Germline trimming cut 5 bases from V and 6 bases from J; bases unmatched to any gene: 5. Germline V gene sequence: CDR1 MNHNY, CDR2 SVGAGI (reference sequence). This CDR3 reads CASSQGAADGYTF. In DNA, the CDR3 is TGTGCCAGCAGTCAGGGGGCGGCAGATGGCTACACCTTC.

J is TRBJ2-5 and V is TRBV5-4; D not resolved. Trimming pared 3 bases from V and 1 base from J, leaving 19 bases between. This CDR3 comprises 17 residues. From germline, CDR1 is SGHNT and CDR2 YYREEE (reference sequence). CDR3: CASSSIPVKVSQETQYF. As DNA, the CDR3 is TGTGCCAGCAGCTCAATACCGGTGAAGGTATCCCAAGAGACCCAGTACTTC.

About this clone: Other DNA sequences in this sample translate to the same CDR3. The chain recombines TRBV6-5 with TRBJ1-5; TRBD1 aligns across 7 bases. The junction had 1 base not matched to a gene; V was cut back by 4 bases and J by 4 bases. CDR3 size: 13 residues. Germline V CDR1 and CDR2: MNHEY, SVGAGI. The CDR3 nucleotides read TGTGCCAGCAGTTCAGGGGGAAATCAGCCCCAGCATTTT. Residues: CASSSGGNQPQHF.

The chain joins TRBV2 to TRBJ1-3, with D possibly matching TRBD1 (5 bases). Trimming left V 10 bases short and J 0 bases short, with 13 bases between. The CDR3 sequence is 14 residues long. Germline V lookup: CDR1 SNHLY, CDR2 FYNNEI. CDR3: CANSGGSSGNTIYF. The DNA of the CDR3 is TGTGCCAACTCCGGGGGAAGCTCTGGAAACACCATATATTTT.

The chain recombines TRBV5-6 with TRBJ2-7; D is ambiguous. The CDR3 length is 11 residues. Germline V gene data show CDR1 as SGHDT and CDR2 as YYEEEE. V gave up 3 bases and J gave up 1 base, with 2 bases separating them. This chain's CDR3 is CASSSSYEQYF. DNA of the CDR3: TGTGCCAGCAGCTCATCCTACGAGCAGTACTTC.

The chain uses TRBV27 and TRBJ1-1; D call uncertain. The ends were cut back, 11 bases at V and 4 bases at J, with 20 bases in the middle. Germline-derived CDR1 and CDR2 are MNHEY and SMNVEV (reference sequence). The CDR3 contains 14 residues. The CDR3: CAAPGSEGGTEAFF. The CDR3 DNA reads TGTGCCGCCCCTGGGTCAGAGGGAGGCACTGAAGCTTTCTTT.

The chain joins TRBV5-4 to TRBJ2-3; D ambiguous. Trimming shortened V by 2 bases and J by 3 bases, and 7 bases separated the two germline ends. Germline V gene lookup returns CDR1 SGHNT and CDR2 YYREEE (reference sequence). The CDR3 totals 13 residues. Here the CDR3 DNA reads TGTGCCAGCAGCTTAAGTGGAACAGATACGCAGTATTTT. Its protein is CASSLSGTDTQYF.

The chain links TRBV5-4 to TRBJ2-2; D is possibly TRBD2 (6 bases). Germline V CDR1 and CDR2: SGHNT, YYREEE (reference sequence). CDR3 size: 16 residues. The V end lost 0 bases, the J end lost 0 bases, and 9 bases lay between the germline ends. In DNA form, the CDR3 reads TGTGCCAGCAGCTTGGCCGCGGGGCCGAACACCGGGGAGCTGTTTTTT. Its translation: CASSLAAGPNTGELFF.

The V gene is TRBV7-9, the J gene TRBJ2-1, with TRBD2 matching 8 bases. The CDR3 length is 18 residues. Germline CDR1 reads SEHNR; CDR2 reads FQNEAQ (reference sequence). After removal of 5 bases from V and 5 bases from J, the junction contained 17 bases not matched to a gene. The CDR3 bases are TGTGCCAGCAGCCTCCCGGGGGGGCCGGTCTTAGAAAACAATGAGCAGTTCTTC. Translation gives CASSLPGGPVLENNEQFF.

The chain recombines TRBV6-5 with TRBJ1-5; the match to TRBD1 covers 9 bases. The CDR3 is 14 amino acids. The germline V gene encodes CDR1 MNHEY and CDR2 SVGAGI. Germline trimming cut 6 bases from V and 4 bases from J; bases unmatched to any gene: 4. CDR3 DNA: TGTGCCAGCAGCCCCGGGACAGGGAATCAGCCCCAGCATTTT. Its protein product is CASSPGTGNQPQHF.

The rearrangement joins TRBV5-6 to TRBJ1-1; D unclear. V lost 0 bases and J 1 base, leaving 7 bases between the germline ends. Germline V CDR1 and CDR2: SGHDT, YYEEEE. There are 14 residues in the CDR3. The CDR3 sequence: CASSLVGANTEAFF. The CDR3 region has the DNA TGTGCCAGCAGCTTGGTGGGCGCGAACACTGAAGCTTTCTTT.

This chain connects TRBV7-9 to TRBJ2-3; tentatively, D is TRBD1 or TRBD2 (5 bases each). V dropped 11 bases and J dropped 4 bases, with 19 bases sitting between them. The CDR3 is 14 amino acids. The germline gives CDR1 SEHNR, CDR2 FQNEAQ (reference sequence). The CDR3 spells CAANSLTGPDTQYF. CDR3 DNA: TGTGCCGCGAACTCGCTTACGGGGCCAGATACGCAGTATTTT.

The chain is built from TRBV19 and TRBJ1-2; no definite D call. CDR3 length equals 13 residues. Trimming took off 3 bases at V and 6 bases at J, with 11 bases between the two ends. Germline V CDR1 and CDR2: LNHDA, SQIVND (reference sequence). The CDR3 region is CASSMRRFNGYTF. CDR3 DNA sequence: TGTGCCAGTAGTATGAGGAGGTTTAATGGCTACACCTTC.

The chain joins TRBV7-9 to TRBJ2-2; 7 positions match TRBD1. Germline values: CDR1 SEHNR, CDR2 FQNEAQ (reference sequence). CDR3 length equals 16 residues. After removal of 5 bases from V and 1 base from J, the junction contained 7 bases not matched to a gene. CDR3 nucleotide sequence: TGTGCCAGCAGCAAACAGGGGACGATGAACACCGGGGAGCTGTTTTTT. Protein product: CASSKQGTMNTGELFF.

V and J are TRBV7-9 and TRBJ1-2; no firm D call. V dropped 1 base and J dropped 4 bases, with 16 bases sitting between them. Germline loops: CDR1 SEHNR, CDR2 FQNEAQ (reference sequence). The CDR3 sequence is 16 residues long. The CDR3 bases are TGTGCCAGCAGCTTAGTCCAACGGCGGACTCGCTATGGCTACACCTTC. As protein: CASSLVQRRTRYGYTF.

This clone was counted once. The chain has TRBV5-6 and TRBJ2-3; 8 bases map to TRBD2. Germline CDR1 SGHDT, CDR2 YYEEEE. Trimming at V came to 1 base and at J to 1 base, leaving 11 bases not matched to a gene. This CDR3 has 18 residues. CDR3 protein: CASSLLPSGSLGTDTQYF. The CDR3 DNA reads as TGTGCCAGCAGCTTGCTCCCTAGCGGGTCCCTTGGCACAGATACGCAGTATTTT.

The chain is built from TRBV29-1 and TRBJ2-7, with 10 bases fitting TRBD2. V trimming: 3 bases; J trimming: 2 bases; junction bases outside the gene matches: 4. The germline gives CDR1 SQVTM, CDR2 ANQGSEA. This CDR3 has 14 residues. The CDR3 reads CSVETSGGAYEQYF. CDR3 DNA: TGCAGCGTTGAGACGAGCGGGGGGGCCTACGAGCAGTACTTC.

CDR3 region: CASSLAETEAFF. The CDR3 nucleotides are TGCGCCAGCAGCTTGGCGGAAACTGAAGCTTTCTTT. The J gene is TRBJ1-1, the V gene TRBV5-1, with unresolved D. The CDR3 runs 12 residues. The germline V and J ends were trimmed by 0 bases and 5 bases, with 5 bases remaining between them. Germline V CDR1 and CDR2: SGHRS, YFSETQ.

The J gene is TRBJ1-1, the V gene TRBV9; no firm D call. Germline V gene sequence: CDR1 SGDLS, CDR2 YYNGEE. The CDR3 loop spans 14 amino acids. Trimming stripped 0 bases from V and 0 bases from J, with 6 bases between. For the CDR3, the DNA is TGTGCCAGCAGCGTAGCCGGGGTGAACACTGAAGCTTTCTTT. Its translation: CASSVAGVNTEAFF.

The V gene is TRBV5-4, the J gene TRBJ2-5; unclear D gene. The CDR3 is made up of 16 amino acids. V shed 1 base and J shed 3 bases, with 16 bases lying between them. Germline V gene lookup returns CDR1 SGHNT and CDR2 YYREEE (reference sequence). CDR3 in amino acids: CASSLRTASVKETQYF. CDR3 nucleotides: TGTGCCAGCAGCTTGAGAACGGCGTCAGTAAAAGAGACCCAGTACTTC. Complete variable domain (other parts from reference TRBV5-4 and TRBJ2-5): ETGVTQSPTHLIKTRGQQVTLRCSSQSGHNTVSWYQQALGQGPQFIFQYYREEENGRGNFPPRFSGLQFPNYSSELNVNALELDDSALYLCASSLRTASVKETQYFGPGTRLLVL.

The V call is TRBV7-9, the J call TRBJ2-7, with 8 bases identical to TRBD2. From germline, CDR1 is SEHNR and CDR2 FQNEAQ (reference sequence). The J segment lost 6 bases and the V segment lost 3 bases, leaving 4 bases of the junction unmatched. The CDR3 contains 13 residues. CDR3 bases: TGTGCCAGCAGCTTTGGGACTAGTGCCGAGCAGTACTTC. It is translated as CASSFGTSAEQYF.

This sequence joins TRBV10-3 and TRBJ2-7; 7 bases map to TRBD1. Germline V gene lookup returns CDR1 ENHRY and CDR2 SYGVKD. Losses at the gene ends were 3 bases for V and 3 bases for J; bases not matched to a gene: 11. The CDR3 sequence is 16 residues long. The CDR3 DNA sequence: TGTGCCATCAGTGACCCCGGGACAGTAAAGGGCTACGAGCAGTACTTC. It specifies CAISDPGTVKGYEQYF.

The chain is built from TRBV4-1 and TRBJ1-2, with 9 positions matching TRBD1. The germline V gene has CDR1 MGHRA and CDR2 YSYEKL. The CDR3 has 15 amino acids. J was trimmed by 0 bases and V by 1 base; bases with no gene match: 0. CDR3 sequence: CASSQGTGANYGYTF. The CDR3, as DNA: TGCGCCAGCAGCCAAGGGACAGGGGCTAACTATGGCTACACCTTC.

This clone was recorded only once. The rearrangement uses TRBV29-1 and TRBJ2-7; D unclear. V was trimmed by 0 bases and J by 1 base, leaving 7 bases between them. CDR3 length: 13 residues. CDR1 SQVTM and CDR2 ANQGSEA come from the germline V gene. CDR3 in amino acids: CSVEDIGSYEQYF. CDR3 in DNA: TGCAGCGTTGAAGATATCGGTTCCTACGAGCAGTACTTC.

V gene TRBV27 combines with J gene TRBJ2-3, with D tentatively TRBD2 (6 bases). Germline V lookup: CDR1 MNHEY, CDR2 SMNVEV (reference sequence). The length of the CDR3 is 15 residues. V was shortened by 6 bases and J by 0 bases, with 13 bases between the two germline ends. CDR3 loop: CASSPLAGSTDTQYF. The CDR3 DNA reads as TGTGCCAGCAGCCCGTTGGCGGGGAGCACAGATACGCAGTATTTT.

The V call is TRBV1, the J call TRBJ2-7. TRBV1 is tagged as a pseudogene. There are 16 residues in the CDR3. CDR3 sequence reads: CTSSQDYKGPSYEQYF. CDR3 nucleotide sequence: TGCACCAGCAGCCAAGATTATAAGGGTCCTTCCTACGAGCAGTACTTC.